The 6 T cell receptor beta chains in this list originate from one sample, sequenced in a study of blood T cell repertoires in COVID-19. Data came from immunoSEQ multiplex PCR; TCRdb stores just in-frame clones and leaves some out. Among a few hundred thousand clones listed, about 90% were seen once. Sequencing was performed on peripheral blood. These receptors were collected from a woman in her forties or fifties with COVID-19, enrolled during active disease.

The chain couples TRBV15 to TRBJ2-1; TRBD2 agrees at 12 bases. The CDR3 consists of 16 residues. Germline CDR1 reads LNHNV; CDR2 reads YYDKDF (reference sequence). With 5 bases clipped from V and 8 bases from J, the junction kept 10 bases outside the gene matches. The CDR3 protein is CATSPRPTSGSDEQFF. DNA of the CDR3: TGTGCCACCAGCCCCCGGCCGACTAGCGGGAGCGATGAGCAGTTCTTC. Full variable domain (rest looked up from reference TRBV15 and TRBJ2-1): DAMVIQNPRYQVTQFGKPVTLSCSQTLNHNVMYWYQQKSSQAPKLLFHYYDKDFNNEADTPDNFQSRRPNTSFCFLDIRSPGLGDTAMYLCATSPRPTSGSDEQFFGPGTRLTVL.

Turning to this clone: A junction boundary mismatches the germline segment, possibly from a read error. The gene calls are TRBV5-6 and TRBJ1-1, with a weak D call TRBD1 (5 bases). Germline CDR1 reads SGHDT; CDR2 reads YYEEEE. The CDR3 has 13 amino acids. The CDR3 nucleotides are TGTGCCAGCAGCAGGACATTGAAGACTGAAGCTTTCTTT. This sequence encodes CASSRTLKTEAFF. Full variable domain (missing parts from reference TRBV5-6 and TRBJ1-1): DAGVTQSPTHLIKTRGQQVTLRCSPKSGHDTVSWYQQALGQGPQFIFQYYEEEERQRGNFPDRFSGHQFPNYSSELNVNALLLGDSALYLCASSRTLKTEAFFGQGTRLTVV.

The rearrangement joins TRBV4-1 to TRBJ2-7, with TRBD2 matching over 7 bases. The V segment lost 0 bases and the J segment 0 bases; nucleotides outside the gene matches: 5. Germline lookup yields CDR1 MGHRA and CDR2 YSYEKL. CDR3 length: 16 amino acids. Here the CDR3 DNA reads TGCGCCAGCAGCCAAGATCCGGCGGGAGCCTCCTACGAGCAGTACTTC. Its protein is CASSQDPAGASYEQYF.

V gene TRBV6-2 or TRBV6-3 combines with J gene TRBJ2-7, with 9 bases lining up with TRBD1. Trimming at V came to 6 bases and at J to 1 base, leaving 7 bases not matched to a gene. CDR3 length: 15 amino acids. CDR1 is MNHEY, CDR2 SVGEGT, per germline. CDR3 sequence reads: CASSPWDRASYEQYF. The CDR3 DNA is TGTGCCAGCAGCCCCTGGGACAGGGCGTCCTACGAGCAGTACTTC.

This rearrangement joins TRBV7-9 to TRBJ2-1, with 7 bases matching TRBD2. The CDR3 extends over 17 amino acids. The J segment lost 0 bases and the V segment lost 5 bases, leaving 10 bases of the junction unmatched. Per germline, CDR1 SEHNR and CDR2 FQNEAQ (reference sequence). The CDR3 DNA reads as TGTGCCAGCAGCCACCCCCGAGCGGGAAGCTCCTACAATGAGCAGTTCTTC. This codes for CASSHPRAGSSYNEQFF.

The chain is built from TRBV15 and TRBJ1-5; D remains unclear. The CDR3 runs 20 residues. V was shortened by 9 bases and J by 1 base, with 31 bases between the two germline ends. CDR1 LNHNV and CDR2 YYDKDF come from the germline V gene (reference sequence). The CDR3 reads CATPWAQLGCKASSNQPQHF. Here the CDR3 DNA reads TGTGCCACACCCTGGGCACAACTAGGTTGTAAGGCTTCCAGCAATCAGCCCCAGCATTTT.